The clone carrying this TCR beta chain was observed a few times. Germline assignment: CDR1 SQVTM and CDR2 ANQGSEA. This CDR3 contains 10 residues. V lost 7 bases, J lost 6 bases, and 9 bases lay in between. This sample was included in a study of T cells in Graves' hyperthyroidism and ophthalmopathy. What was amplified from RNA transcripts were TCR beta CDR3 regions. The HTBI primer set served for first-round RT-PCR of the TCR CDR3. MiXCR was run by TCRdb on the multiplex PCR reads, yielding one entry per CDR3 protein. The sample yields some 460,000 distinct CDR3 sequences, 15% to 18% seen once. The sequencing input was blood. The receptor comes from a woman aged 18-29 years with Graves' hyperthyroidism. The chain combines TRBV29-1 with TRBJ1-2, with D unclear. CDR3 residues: CSAKEDGYTF. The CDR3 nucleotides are TGCAGCGCTAAGGAAGATGGCTACACCTTC.